Following are 20 T cell receptor beta chains from one sample sequenced in a study of PD-1 blockade in mismatch repair-deficient tumors (dated by TCRdb to about 2017). The method behind the library was the immunoSEQ multiplex PCR assay. TCRdb obtained this table from immuneACCESS and retained in-frame rearrangements with V and J assigned. These tables miss some clones; where compared with another copy, unresolved V genes account for less than half of the shortfall, and the remainder is unexplained. Within this sample are 80,000 to 100,000 clones, with more than 65% of them counted one time only. Jointly, the top ten make up just over 2.5% of the sample. Per the publication, the time point label means: peripheral blood 12 weeks after first pembrolizumab dose. The source was peripheral blood, collected 12 weeks after starting pembrolizumab. All receptors come from an adult with mismatch repair-deficient cancer.

Points on this clone: The identical CDR3 is also encoded by other nucleotide sequences in the sample. The chain joins TRBV5-4 to TRBJ1-2; the D gene is possibly TRBD1 (5 bases). The germline V and J ends were trimmed by 4 bases and 8 bases, with 15 bases remaining between them. The CDR3 has 13 amino acids. The germline gives CDR1 SGHNT, CDR2 YYREEE (reference sequence). CDR3 sequence reads: CASSLQGGGGYTF. In DNA, the CDR3 is TGTGCCAGCAGCCTCCAGGGAGGAGGAGGCTACACCTTC.

This chain connects TRBV15 to TRBJ2-1; no firm D call. CDR1 is LNHNV, CDR2 YYDKDF, per germline (reference sequence). This CDR3 spans 12 amino acids. Deletions cut 5 bases from V and 11 bases from J, with 13 bases between. CDR3 amino acids: CATSETGSKQFF. CDR3 DNA sequence: TGTGCCACCAGCGAAACCGGGTCTAAGCAGTTCTTC.

V and J are TRBV5-5 and TRBJ1-5; the D gene is possibly TRBD1 (5 bases). This CDR3 region has 15 residues. Germline CDR1 is SGHKS and CDR2 is YYEKEE (reference sequence). Trimming left V 1 base short and J 1 base short, with 9 bases between. CDR3 sequence reads: CASSLNWDSNQPQHF. The CDR3 region has the DNA TGTGCCAGCAGCTTGAATTGGGACAGCAATCAGCCCCAGCATTTT.

This clone has only a few counts. The chain links TRBV6-1 to TRBJ2-5, with 11 bases lining up with TRBD2. The CDR3 length is 16 residues. Trimming took 1 base from V and 5 from J; bases not matched to a gene: 6. The germline V gene encodes CDR1 MNHNS and CDR2 SASEGT. The CDR3 is CASSEVSGRAYETQYF. The CDR3 DNA sequence: TGTGCCAGCAGTGAAGTTAGCGGGAGGGCCTACGAGACCCAGTACTTC.

The rearrangement links TRBV29-1 to TRBJ2-1; D is possibly TRBD1 (6 bases). The CDR3 sequence is 13 residues long. V gave up 7 bases and J gave up 6 bases, with 16 bases separating them. The germline V gene encodes CDR1 SQVTM and CDR2 ANQGSEA. Here the CDR3 DNA reads TGCAGCGCCCACGCAGGGGTTGGCAATGAGCAGTTCTTC. This translates into CSAHAGVGNEQFF.

CDR3 coding DNA: TGTGCCAGTAGTCAACAGGCCTCTGGGGCCAACGTCCTGACTTTC. Translated, it gives CASSQQASGANVLTF. The J gene is TRBJ2-6, the V gene TRBV19, with D perhaps matching TRBD1 (5 bases). Trimming shortened V by 5 bases and J by 0 bases, and 8 bases separated the two germline ends. From germline, CDR1 is LNHDA and CDR2 SQIVND (reference sequence). This CDR3 has 15 residues.

In DNA, the CDR3 is TGTGCCTGGAAAGGGACAGCATATGGCTACACCTTC. It yields the protein CAWKGTAYGYTF. The V call is TRBV30, the J call TRBJ1-2, with TRBD1 matching over 7 bases. The J segment lost 5 bases and the V segment lost 4 bases, leaving 4 bases of the junction unmatched. Germline assignment: CDR1 GTSNPN and CDR2 SVGIG (reference sequence). The CDR3 totals 12 residues.

The gene calls are TRBV5-6 and TRBJ2-1; TRBD2 agrees at 8 bases. Losses at the gene ends were 4 bases for V and 0 bases for J; bases not matched to a gene: 12. The germline CDR1 and CDR2 sequences are SGHDT and YYEEEE. The CDR3 has 18 residues. The CDR3 sequence is CASSHTSGTFPSYNEQFF. The DNA for the CDR3 is TGTGCCAGCAGCCACACTAGCGGAACATTTCCCTCCTACAATGAGCAGTTCTTC.

In its sample, this clone was seen a few times. The chain carries TRBV11-2 and TRBJ1-5; 8 nucleotides agree with TRBD1. The CDR3 length is 13 residues. The V gene end was trimmed by 5 bases and the J gene end by 7 bases; junction bases not matched to a gene: 4. CDR1 and CDR2 (germline): SGHAT, FQNNGV. CDR3: CASSPDRDQPQHF. The CDR3 DNA reads as TGTGCCAGCAGCCCGGACAGGGACCAGCCCCAGCATTTT.

The chain uses TRBV27 and TRBJ2-2; perhaps TRBD2 as D (7 bases). Germline lookup yields CDR1 MNHEY and CDR2 SMNVEV (reference sequence). V was pared by 5 bases and J by 5 bases, with 9 bases between. The CDR3 sequence is 13 residues long. Here the CDR3 DNA reads TGTGCCAGCAGTAAGGGGGGGACCGGGGAGCTGTTTTTT. It codes for CASSKGGTGELFF.

There are a few counts of this clone. The chain uses TRBV5-4 and TRBJ1-5; the D is unclear. V was clipped by 3 bases and J by 0 bases, with 7 bases between them. The CDR3 totals 14 residues. Germline loops: CDR1 SGHNT, CDR2 YYREEE (reference sequence). DNA of the CDR3: TGTGCCAGCAGCTCGGGTATTAGCAATCAGCCCCAGCATTTT. Its translation is CASSSGISNQPQHF.

The sample holds one count of this clone. The V and J genes are TRBV11-3 and TRBJ2-3, with D uncertain. CDR1 SGHNT and CDR2 YENEEA come from the germline V gene. Deletions cut 1 base from V and 2 bases from J, with 10 bases between. The CDR3 consists of 15 residues. The CDR3 reads CASSLAAEATDTQYF. Here the CDR3 DNA reads TGTGCCAGCAGCTTAGCTGCTGAAGCCACAGATACGCAGTATTTT.

Only a few counts were recorded for this clone. V and J are TRBV9 and TRBJ2-4; 8 bases fit TRBD2. This CDR3 comprises 15 residues. The V and J ends lost 3 bases and 8 bases, in that order; junction bases with no gene match: 10. The germline gives CDR1 SGDLS, CDR2 YYNGEE. The CDR3 loop is CASSASGTGGDIQYF. The CDR3 region has the DNA TGTGCCAGCAGCGCATCCGGGACGGGAGGGGACATTCAGTACTTC.

This clone was picked up one time. The chain uses TRBV30 and TRBJ1-1; D might be TRBD1 (5 bases). The CDR3 has 14 residues. Germline V CDR1 and CDR2: GTSNPN, SVGIG (reference sequence). Trimming shortened V by 2 bases and J by 1 base, and 11 bases separated the two germline ends. CDR3 sequence: CAWSPGRRNTEAFF. Written as DNA, the CDR3 is TGTGCCTGGAGTCCGGGACGCAGGAACACTGAAGCTTTCTTT. Filled out from reference TRBV30 and TRBJ1-1, the complete variable domain reads SQTIHQWPATLVQPVGSPLSLECTVEGTSNPNLYWYRQAAGRGLQLLFYSVGIGQISSEVPQNLSASRPQDRQFILSSKKLLLSDSGFYLCAWSPGRRNTEAFFGQGTRLTVV.

The V and J genes are TRBV5-6 and TRBJ2-7; 8 positions match TRBD1. V was pared by 2 bases and J by 6 bases, with 13 bases of the junction left unmatched. The germline V gene has CDR1 SGHDT and CDR2 YYEEEE. This CDR3 has 16 amino acids. The CDR3 DNA reads TGTGCCAGCAGCTTCCGCCGAGGACAGGGTCTGGCCGAGCAGTACTTC. Translation gives CASSFRRGQGLAEQYF. Filled out from reference TRBV5-6 and TRBJ2-7, the complete variable domain reads DAGVTQSPTHLIKTRGQQVTLRCSPKSGHDTVSWYQQALGQGPQFIFQYYEEEERQRGNFPDRFSGHQFPNYSSELNVNALLLGDSALYLCASSFRRGQGLAEQYFGPGTRLTVT.

The V call is TRBV19, the J call TRBJ2-7, with D unresolved. The germline gives CDR1 LNHDA, CDR2 SQIVND (reference sequence). V was trimmed by 6 bases and J by 0 bases, leaving 12 bases between them. The CDR3 covers 14 residues. CDR3 in DNA: TGTGCCAGTAGCACCGGCAGGAGCTCCTACGAGCAGTACTTC. Translating it yields CASSTGRSSYEQYF. Full variable domain (missing parts from reference TRBV19 and TRBJ2-7): DGGITQSPKYLFRKEGQNVTLSCEQNLNHDAMYWYRQDPGQGLRLIYYSQIVNDFQKGDIAEGYSVSREKKESFPLTVTSAQKNPTAFYLCASSTGRSSYEQYFGPGTRLTVT.

The V gene is TRBV15, the J gene TRBJ2-6; the D is unclear. The V gene lost 0 bases and the J gene lost 8 bases, with 11 bases spanning the gap. Germline assignment: CDR1 LNHNV and CDR2 YYDKDF (reference sequence). The CDR3 runs to 15 residues. This CDR3 reads CATSRDRKRPNVLTF. DNA of the CDR3: TGTGCCACCAGCAGAGATCGGAAACGACCCAACGTCCTGACTTTC.

The rearrangement joins TRBV11-3 to TRBJ2-3; possibly TRBD1 or TRBD2 for D (5 bases each). V was cut by 0 bases and J by 2 bases, with 9 bases left in between. Germline assignment: CDR1 SGHNT and CDR2 YENEEA. This CDR3 is 15 amino acids long. The CDR3 loop reads CASSLESGPTDTQYF. The CDR3, as DNA: TGTGCCAGCAGCTTAGAGTCGGGGCCCACAGATACGCAGTATTTT.

V gene TRBV5-4 combines with J gene TRBJ2-5; 7 bases align to TRBD1. V was clipped by 0 bases and J by 1 base; unmatched bases: 6. Germline lookup yields CDR1 SGHNT and CDR2 YYREEE (reference sequence). The CDR3 sequence is 16 residues long. This CDR3 reads CASSLADRVTQETQYF. CDR3 DNA: TGTGCCAGCAGCTTGGCCGACAGGGTAACCCAAGAGACCCAGTACTTC.

The V and J genes are TRBV27 and TRBJ2-7, with no clear D. The germline CDR1 and CDR2 sequences are MNHEY and SMNVEV (reference sequence). V lost 3 bases and J 9 bases, leaving 18 bases between the germline ends. The CDR3 loop spans 14 amino acids. The CDR3 coding sequence is TGTGCCAGCAGTTTTGGTTCTAATTTAGGCATGCAGTACTTC. Its protein is CASSFGSNLGMQYF.